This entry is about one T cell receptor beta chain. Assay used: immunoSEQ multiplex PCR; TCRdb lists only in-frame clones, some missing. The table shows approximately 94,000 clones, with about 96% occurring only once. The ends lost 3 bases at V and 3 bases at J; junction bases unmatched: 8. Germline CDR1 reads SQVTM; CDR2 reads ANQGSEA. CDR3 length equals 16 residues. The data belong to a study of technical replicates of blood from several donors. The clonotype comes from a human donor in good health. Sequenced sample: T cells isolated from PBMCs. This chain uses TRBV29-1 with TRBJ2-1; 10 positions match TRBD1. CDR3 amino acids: CSVEFVGQGIYNEQFF. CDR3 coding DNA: TGCAGCGTTGAGTTTGTGGGACAGGGGATCTACAATGAGCAGTTCTTC.